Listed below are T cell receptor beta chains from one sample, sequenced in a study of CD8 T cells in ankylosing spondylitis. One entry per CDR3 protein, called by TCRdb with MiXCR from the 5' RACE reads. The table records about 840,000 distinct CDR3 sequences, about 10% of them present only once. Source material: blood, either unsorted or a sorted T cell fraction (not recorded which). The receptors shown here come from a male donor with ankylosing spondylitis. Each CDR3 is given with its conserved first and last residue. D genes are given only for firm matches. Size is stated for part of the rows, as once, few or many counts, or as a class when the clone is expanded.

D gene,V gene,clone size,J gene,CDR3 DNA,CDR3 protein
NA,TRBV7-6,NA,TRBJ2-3,TGTGCCAGCAGCTTACTTAATCCCCCAGATACGCAGTATTTT,CASSLLNPPDTQYF
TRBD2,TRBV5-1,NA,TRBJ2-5,TGCGCCAGCAGCCCCCTGACTAGCGGGAGGGGCGTGGAGACCCAGTACTTC,CASSPLTSGRGVETQYF
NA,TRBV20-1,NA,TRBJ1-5,TGCAGTGCTTGGAAGGGGGGGGCCCCGGTGGGAAATCAGCCCCAGCATTTT,CSAWKGGAPVGNQPQHF
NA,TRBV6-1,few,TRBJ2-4,TGTGCCAGCAGTGATGATTTTAGGACGTCGAACATTCAGTACTTC,CASSDDFRTSNIQYF
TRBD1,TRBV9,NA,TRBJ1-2,TGTGCCAGCAGCGTAGGACAGGGGGCGGGCTATGGCTACACCTTC,CASSVGQGAGYGYTF
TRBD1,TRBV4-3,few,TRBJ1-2,TGCGCCAGCAGCCAAGTTGTCGAGGGGGCGCCTTATGGCTACACCTTC,CASSQVVEGAPYGYTF
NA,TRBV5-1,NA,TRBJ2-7,TGCGCCAGCAGCTCGCAGGACTGGTACGAGCAGTACTTC,CASSSQDWYEQYF
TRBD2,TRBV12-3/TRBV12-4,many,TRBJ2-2,TGTGCCAGCAGTTTATGGGGAGGGGTCGGGGAGCTGTTTTTT,CASSLWGGVGELFF
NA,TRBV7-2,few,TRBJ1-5,TGTGCCAGCAGCTCCGACAGTAGCAATCAGCCCCAGCATTTT,CASSSDSSNQPQHF
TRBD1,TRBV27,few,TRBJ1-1,TGTGCCAGCAGTCCCGACCGGACAGGCTACCGTGAAGCTTTCTTT,CASSPDRTGYREAFF
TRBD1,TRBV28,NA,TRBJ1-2,TGTGCCAGCAGTTTAACAGGGGGCGTAAGTGGCTACACCTTC,CASSLTGGVSGYTF
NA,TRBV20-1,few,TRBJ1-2,TGCAGTGCTAGAGTCCCCTATAAGGACGGCTACACCTTC,CSARVPYKDGYTF
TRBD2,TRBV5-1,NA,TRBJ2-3,TGCGCCAGCAGCACCTTGCCGGGACTAGCGGCAGATACGCAGTATTTT,CASSTLPGLAADTQYF
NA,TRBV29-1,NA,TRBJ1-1,TGCAGCGGGGCCCAGCTGAGCACTGAAGCTTTCTTT,CSGAQLSTEAFF
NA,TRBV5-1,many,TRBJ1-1,TGCGCCAGCAGCCTCCCACAGGGCAACACTGAAGCTTTCTTT,CASSLPQGNTEAFF
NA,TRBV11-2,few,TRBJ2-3,TGTGCCAGCACCTCCGAGCGGCGATCCTCGAGGACGCAGTATTTT,CASTSERRSSRTQYF
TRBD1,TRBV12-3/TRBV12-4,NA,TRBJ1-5,TGTGCCAGCAGCGCCAGGGGGCGCGGCAATCAGCCCCAGCATTTT,CASSARGRGNQPQHF
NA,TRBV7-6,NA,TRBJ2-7,TGTGCCAGCAGCCCCCCCGGATGGTACGAGCAGTACTTC,CASSPPGWYEQYF
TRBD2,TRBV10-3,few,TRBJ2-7,TGTGCCACGCTTGGTAGGGTAAGGGAGGGCGAGCAGTACTTC,CATLGRVREGEQYF
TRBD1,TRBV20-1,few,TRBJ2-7,TGCAGTGCTAGAGATCAGGGGGATCGGGAGCAGTACTTC,CSARDQGDREQYF
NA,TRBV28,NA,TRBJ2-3,TGTGCCAGCAGCCACGACGGATCCACAGATACGCAGTATTTT,CASSHDGSTDTQYF
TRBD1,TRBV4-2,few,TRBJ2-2,TGTGCCTGCAGCCAAGAGATAAATACAGGGGGCGGCACCGGGGAGCTGTTTTTT,CACSQEINTGGGTGELFF
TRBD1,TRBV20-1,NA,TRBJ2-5,TGCAGTGCTAGAGGGACAGGGGCTGGGACCCAGTACTTC,CSARGTGAGTQYF
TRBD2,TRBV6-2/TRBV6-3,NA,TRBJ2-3,TGTGCCAGCAGTTACTCGACCGGGAGGGCCGGAGGCACAGATACGCAGTATTTT,CASSYSTGRAGGTDTQYF
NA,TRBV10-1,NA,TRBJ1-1,TGCGCCAGCATCTGGACGGAGAACGCTTTCTTT,CASIWTENAFF
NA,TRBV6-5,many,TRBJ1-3,TGTGCCAGCAGTTACCTCCTGGGGCTGAATGGAAACACCATATATTTT,CASSYLLGLNGNTIYF
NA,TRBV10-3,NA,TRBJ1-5,TGTGCCATCAGTGAGTCAGGTAGCAATCAGCCCCAGCATTTT,CAISESGSNQPQHF
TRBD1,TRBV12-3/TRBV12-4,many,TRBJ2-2,TGTGCCAGCAGCCCACAGGGGGCCGGGGAGCTGTTTTTT,CASSPQGAGELFF
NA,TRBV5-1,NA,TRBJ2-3,TGCGCCAGCAGCTTGGAGCCGAACAAAATCCAAGATACGCAGTATTTT,CASSLEPNKIQDTQYF
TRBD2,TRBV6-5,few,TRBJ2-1,TGTGCCAGCAGTTACATAGGGGACTACTACAATGAGCAGTTCTTC,CASSYIGDYYNEQFF
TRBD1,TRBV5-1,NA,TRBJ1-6,TGCGCCAGCAGCCCTTCCGGGACAGGGAGTTCACCCCTCCACTTT,CASSPSGTGSSPLHF
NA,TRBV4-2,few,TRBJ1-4,TGTGCCAGCAGACAACCTGGGCAGAACAATGAAAAACTGTTTTTT,CASRQPGQNNEKLFF
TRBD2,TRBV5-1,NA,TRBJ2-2,TGCGCCAGCAGCCTGACTAGCGGGGCTTTCGGGGAGCTGTTTTTT,CASSLTSGAFGELFF
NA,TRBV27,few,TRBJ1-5,TGTGCCAGCAGTTTATCCAGCTATCAGCCCCAGCATTTT,CASSLSSYQPQHF
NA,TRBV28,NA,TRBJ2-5,TGTGCCAGCAGTTCCCCAGATAGCGGACAAGAGACCCAGTACTTC,CASSSPDSGQETQYF
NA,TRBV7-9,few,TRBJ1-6,TGTGCCAGCAGCACAAGGGTTACGCGAAATTCACCCCTCCACTTT,CASSTRVTRNSPLHF
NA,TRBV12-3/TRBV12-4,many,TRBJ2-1,TGTGCCAGCACCCCCCCAGGGGGGTTGTACAATGAGCAGTTCTTC,CASTPPGGLYNEQFF
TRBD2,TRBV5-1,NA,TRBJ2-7,TGCGCCAGCAGCACGGGACTAGCGGATATTTACGAGCAGTACTTC,CASSTGLADIYEQYF
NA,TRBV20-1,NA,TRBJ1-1,TGCAGTGCTAGAGGCAGGGCGAAAATCACTGAAGCTTTCTTT,CSARGRAKITEAFF
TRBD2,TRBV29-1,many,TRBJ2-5,TGCAGCGCTCGGACTAGCGGGGTACAAGAGACCCAGTACTTC,CSARTSGVQETQYF
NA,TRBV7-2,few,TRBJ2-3,TGTGCCAGCAGCTCCCAACTGACACCCACAGATACGCAGTATTTT,CASSSQLTPTDTQYF
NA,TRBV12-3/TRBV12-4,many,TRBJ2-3,TGTGCCAGCAGTCTATACCAGACAGTTAGCGCAGATACGCAGTATTTT,CASSLYQTVSADTQYF
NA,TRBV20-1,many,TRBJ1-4,TGCAGTGCTCTCACTACAGCGGGTTCAACTAATGAAAAACTGTTTTTT,CSALTTAGSTNEKLFF
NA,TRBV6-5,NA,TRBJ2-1,TGTGCCAGCAGCTCTACCGGGACAGAGCAGTTCTTC,CASSSTGTEQFF
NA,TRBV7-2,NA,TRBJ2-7,TGTGCCAGCAGCTTAACGACAAGGATCTACGAGCAGTACTTC,CASSLTTRIYEQYF
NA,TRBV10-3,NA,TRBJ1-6,TGTGCCATCAGCCTCCGACCCGATAATTCACCCCTCCACTTT,CAISLRPDNSPLHF
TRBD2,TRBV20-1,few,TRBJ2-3,TGCAGTGCTATTCAAGGGGCGGGGGGACTCGTTAGCACAGATACGCAGTATTTT,CSAIQGAGGLVSTDTQYF
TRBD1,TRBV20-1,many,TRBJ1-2,TGCAGTGCTATGGCGACAGGGAAACGAGGCTATGGCTACACCTTC,CSAMATGKRGYGYTF
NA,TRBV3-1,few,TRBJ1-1,TGTGCCAGCAGCCAAGTGGAGAACACTGAAGCTTTCTTT,CASSQVENTEAFF
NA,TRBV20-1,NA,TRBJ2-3,TGCAGTGCTAGAGCCCCCCCGGCAGATACGCAGTATTTT,CSARAPPADTQYF
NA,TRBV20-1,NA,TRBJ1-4,TGCAGTGGTACGGACGGGGTGAGGGAAAAACTGTTTTTT,CSGTDGVREKLFF